These T cell receptor beta chains were read from a single sample in a study of blood T cell repertoires in COVID-19. Clones were read by immunoSEQ multiplex PCR, and TCRdb kept only the in-frame ones, dropping some. In the table there are just over 250,000 clones, about 89% of which are singletons. Sequencing input: peripheral blood. These receptors all stem from a man aged 40-49 years who had recovered from COVID-19. Both conserved end residues are part of each CDR3. Fields, in order: clone size, V gene, J gene, CDR3 protein. Rows may omit the clone size; those that give it use once, few, many or a size class.

abundance: NA
v_gene: TRBV5-4
j_gene: TRBJ2-5
CDR3aa: CASSLFDRDQETQYF

abundance: NA
v_gene: TRBV6-5
j_gene: TRBJ1-2
CDR3aa: CASSPGGRNYGYTF

abundance: NA
v_gene: TRBV30
j_gene: TRBJ2-7
CDR3aa: CAWTKGASYEQYF

abundance: NA
v_gene: TRBV29-1
j_gene: TRBJ1-4
CDR3aa: CSVPWGDEKLFF

abundance: NA
v_gene: TRBV5-1
j_gene: TRBJ1-1
CDR3aa: CASSLLGGPEAFF

abundance: once
v_gene: TRBV27
j_gene: TRBJ1-2
CDR3aa: CASSLFRDSNYGYTF

abundance: NA
v_gene: TRBV4-3
j_gene: TRBJ2-7
CDR3aa: CASSQDNRRYEQYF

abundance: NA
v_gene: TRBV19
j_gene: TRBJ2-2
CDR3aa: CASRITTSGRNTGELFF

abundance: NA
v_gene: TRBV6-2/TRBV6-3
j_gene: TRBJ2-7
CDR3aa: CASSHRDSYPYEQYF

abundance: NA
v_gene: TRBV10-3
j_gene: TRBJ2-7
CDR3aa: CAISDIGYEQYF